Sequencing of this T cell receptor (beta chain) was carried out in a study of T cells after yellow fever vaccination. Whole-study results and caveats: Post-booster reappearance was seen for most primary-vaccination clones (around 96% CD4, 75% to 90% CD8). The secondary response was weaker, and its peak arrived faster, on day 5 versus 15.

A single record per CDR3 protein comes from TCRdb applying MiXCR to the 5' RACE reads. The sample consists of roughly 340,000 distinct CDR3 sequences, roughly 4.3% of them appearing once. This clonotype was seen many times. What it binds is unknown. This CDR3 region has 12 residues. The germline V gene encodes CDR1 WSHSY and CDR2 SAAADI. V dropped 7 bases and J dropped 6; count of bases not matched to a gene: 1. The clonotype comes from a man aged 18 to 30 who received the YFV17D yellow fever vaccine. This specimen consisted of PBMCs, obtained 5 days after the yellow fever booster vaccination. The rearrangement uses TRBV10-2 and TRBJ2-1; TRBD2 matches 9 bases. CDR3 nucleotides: TGCGCCAGCACAGCGGGGGGCAATGAGCAGTTCTTC. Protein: CASTAGGNEQFF.